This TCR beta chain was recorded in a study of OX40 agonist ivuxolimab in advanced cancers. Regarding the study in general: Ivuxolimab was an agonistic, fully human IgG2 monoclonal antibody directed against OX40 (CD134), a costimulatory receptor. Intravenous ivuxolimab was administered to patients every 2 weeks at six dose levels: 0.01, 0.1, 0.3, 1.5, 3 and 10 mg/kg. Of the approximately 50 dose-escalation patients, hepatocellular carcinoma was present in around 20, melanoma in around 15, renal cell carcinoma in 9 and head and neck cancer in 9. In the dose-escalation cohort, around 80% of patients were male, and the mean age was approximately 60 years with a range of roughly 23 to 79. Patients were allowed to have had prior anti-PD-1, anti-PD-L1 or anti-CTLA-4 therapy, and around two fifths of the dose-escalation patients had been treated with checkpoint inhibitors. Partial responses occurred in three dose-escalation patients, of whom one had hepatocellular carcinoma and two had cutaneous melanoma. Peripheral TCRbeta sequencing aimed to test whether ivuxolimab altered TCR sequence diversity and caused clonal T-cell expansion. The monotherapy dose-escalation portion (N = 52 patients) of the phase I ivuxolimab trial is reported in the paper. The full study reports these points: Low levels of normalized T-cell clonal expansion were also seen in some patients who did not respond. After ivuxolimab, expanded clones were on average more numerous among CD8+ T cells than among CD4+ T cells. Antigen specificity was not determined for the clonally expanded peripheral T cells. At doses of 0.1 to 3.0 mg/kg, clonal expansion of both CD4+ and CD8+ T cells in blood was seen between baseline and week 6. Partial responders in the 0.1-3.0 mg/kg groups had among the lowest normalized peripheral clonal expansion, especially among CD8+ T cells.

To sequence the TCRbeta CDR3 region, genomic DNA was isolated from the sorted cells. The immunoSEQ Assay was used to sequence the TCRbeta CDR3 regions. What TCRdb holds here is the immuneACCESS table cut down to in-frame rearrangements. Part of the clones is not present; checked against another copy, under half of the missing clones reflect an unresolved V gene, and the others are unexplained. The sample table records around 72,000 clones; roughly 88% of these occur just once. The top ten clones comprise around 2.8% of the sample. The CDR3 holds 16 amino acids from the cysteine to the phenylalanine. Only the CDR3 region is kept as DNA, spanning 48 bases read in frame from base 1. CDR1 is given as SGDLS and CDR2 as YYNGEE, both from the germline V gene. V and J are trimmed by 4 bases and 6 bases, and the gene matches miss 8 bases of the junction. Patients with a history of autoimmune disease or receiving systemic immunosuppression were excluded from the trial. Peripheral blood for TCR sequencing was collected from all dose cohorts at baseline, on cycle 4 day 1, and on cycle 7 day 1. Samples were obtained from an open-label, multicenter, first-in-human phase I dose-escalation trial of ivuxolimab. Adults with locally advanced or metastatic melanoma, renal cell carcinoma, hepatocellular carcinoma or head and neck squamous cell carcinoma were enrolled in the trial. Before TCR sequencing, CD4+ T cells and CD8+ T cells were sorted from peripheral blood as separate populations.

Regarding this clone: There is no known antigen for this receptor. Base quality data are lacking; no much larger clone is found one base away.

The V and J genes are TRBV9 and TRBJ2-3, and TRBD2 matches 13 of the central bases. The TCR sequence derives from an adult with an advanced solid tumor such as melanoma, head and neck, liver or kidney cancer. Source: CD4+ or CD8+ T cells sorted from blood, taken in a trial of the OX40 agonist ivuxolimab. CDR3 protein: CASSPTSGGAIDTQYF. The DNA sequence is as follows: TGTGCCAGCAGCCCCACTAGCGGGGGGGCCATTGATACGCAGTATTTT.